This entry lists 26 T cell receptor beta chains sequenced from one sample in a study of cytomegalovirus exposure and HLA in healthy donors. Primers: 60 Vbeta forward and 13 Jbeta reverse. Method: immunoSEQ multiplex PCR; TCRdb's copy keeps in-frame clones and lacks some. The table records 90,000 to 130,000 clones, 65% to 85% of them present only once. Sequencing input: PBMCs. These receptors were obtained from a young man in good health and CMV-seropositive.

The chain uses TRBV5-5 and TRBJ2-1; 15 bases are a match to TRBD2. The CDR3 spans 17 residues. Germline V CDR1 and CDR2: SGHKS, YYEKEE (reference sequence). V gave up 0 bases and J gave up 8 bases; unmatched junction bases: 6. The CDR3: CASSLVRTSGGEDEQFF. CDR3 in DNA: TGTGCCAGCAGCTTGGTGCGGACTAGCGGGGGGGAGGATGAGCAGTTCTTC.

V and J are TRBV6-6 and TRBJ2-1, with D perhaps TRBD1 (6 bases). This CDR3 is 12 amino acids long. The V gene's germline CDR1 is MNHNY and CDR2 SVGAGI (reference sequence). The ends were cut back, 5 bases at V and 8 bases at J, with 10 bases in the middle. The CDR3 spells CASSRGGHEQFF. The CDR3 nucleotides read TGTGCCAGCAGTCGAGGGGGTCATGAGCAGTTCTTC.

DNA for the CDR3: TGTGCCAGCAGTTCAGGGGGTACGGGAAACACCATATATTTT. This gives the protein CASSSGGTGNTIYF. The rearrangement links TRBV6-5 to TRBJ1-3, with 7 bases aligning to TRBD1. The CDR3 consists of 14 residues. J lost 4 bases, V lost 4 bases, and 4 bases had no gene match. CDR1 and CDR2 (germline): MNHEY, SVGAGI.

The V call is TRBV19, the J call TRBJ1-1; 9 bases map to TRBD1. Germline CDR1 is LNHDA and CDR2 is SQIVND (reference sequence). The CDR3 sequence is 17 residues long. V trimming: 3 bases; J trimming: 3 bases; junction bases outside the gene matches: 11. This CDR3 reads CASSMGGTGILDTEAFF. CDR3 in DNA: TGTGCCAGTAGTATGGGTGGGACAGGGATTCTAGACACTGAAGCTTTCTTT.

The gene calls are TRBV11-2 and TRBJ1-1; a possible D gene is TRBD1 (5 bases). V lost 2 bases and J lost 1, with 11 bases in between. The CDR3 has 15 amino acids. Germline CDR1 and CDR2: SGHAT and FQNNGV. The CDR3 region has the DNA TGTGCCAGCAGCTTATGGGGGGGGGAGAACACTGAAGCTTTCTTT. It encodes CASSLWGGENTEAFF.

This clone has only a few counts. The chain is built from TRBV4-2 and TRBJ1-5; a weak D match, TRBD1 (6 bases). Trimming left V 0 bases short and J 4 bases short, with 10 bases between. The CDR3 is 15 residues long. Germline V CDR1 and CDR2: LGHNA, YNFKEQ. The CDR3 spells CASSQESGANQPQHF. The DNA of the CDR3 is TGTGCCAGCAGCCAAGAATCAGGGGCAAATCAGCCCCAGCATTTT.

On this clone: Germline and junction disagree at one end, which may indicate a read error. The same CDR3 can be traced to other DNA sequences in this sample. This chain connects TRBV12-5 to TRBJ1-2, with unresolved D. The CDR3 contains 15 residues. Germline assignment: CDR1 LGHNT and CDR2 FRNRAP. The DNA of the CDR3 is TGTGCTAGCGGTTTGGATCGGCAGCGGAACTATGGCTACACCTTC. Protein: CASGLDRQRNYGYTF. The whole variable domain, filled in from reference TRBV12-5 and TRBJ1-2, reads DARVTQTPRHKVTEMGQEVTMRCQPILGHNTVFWYRQTMMQGLELLAYFRNRAPLDDSGMPKDRFSAEMPDATLATLKIQPSEPRDSAVYFCASGLDRQRNYGYTFGSGTRLTVV.

The chain carries TRBV10-2 and TRBJ1-1; D possibly corresponds to TRBD1 (5 bases). This CDR3 comprises 13 residues. V was shortened by 6 bases and J by 4 bases, with 12 bases between the two germline ends. From germline, CDR1 is WSHSY and CDR2 SAAADI. For the CDR3, the DNA is TGCGCCAGCAGAAAAGTGGGGGGCACTGAAGCTTTCTTT. Its translation: CASRKVGGTEAFF.

About this clone: A read error is likely, as this CDR3 ends without the conserved phenylalanine or tryptophan. The chain links TRBV11-2 to TRBJ2-7; 9 nucleotides agree with TRBD1. This CDR3 has 16 residues. Trimming took 1 base from V and 4 from J; bases not matched to a gene: 8. CDR1 SGHAT and CDR2 FQNNGV come from the germline V gene. CDR3 sequence: CASSLGAGTGTYEQYS. In nucleotides, the CDR3 is TGTGCCAGCAGCTTAGGGGCAGGGACAGGGACTTACGAGCAGTACTCC.

This sequence joins TRBV25-1 and TRBJ2-1; 9 bases fit TRBD2. This CDR3 spans 17 amino acids. The V segment lost 6 bases and the J segment 5 bases; nucleotides outside the gene matches: 14. Per germline, CDR1 MGHDK and CDR2 SYGVNS. In nucleotides, the CDR3 is TGTGCCAGCAGCCCTCTTGAAGCGGGGGGAAGGAACAATGAGCAGTTCTTC. Translating it yields CASSPLEAGGRNNEQFF.

The rearrangement uses TRBV11-2 and TRBJ1-2; weak D call: TRBD1 (5 bases). Germline CDR1 SGHAT, CDR2 FQNNGV. The germline V and J ends were trimmed by 5 bases and 5 bases, with 24 bases remaining between them. The CDR3 has 17 amino acids. As DNA, the CDR3 is TGTGCCAGCAGCGCCCTCCGGGACTTCCTGCCCCTATATGGCTACACCTTC. Amino acid sequence: CASSALRDFLPLYGYTF.

The chain joins TRBV30 to TRBJ1-1; tentatively, D is TRBD1 (6 bases). Trimming stripped 0 bases from V and 0 bases from J, with 8 bases between. The CDR3 runs to 14 residues. CDR1 GTSNPN and CDR2 SVGIG come from the germline V gene (reference sequence). CDR3 DNA sequence: TGTGCCTGGAGTGTTAACAGGGTGAACACTGAAGCTTTCTTT. Its protein is CAWSVNRVNTEAFF. The whole variable domain, filled in from reference TRBV30 and TRBJ1-1, reads SQTIHQWPATLVQPVGSPLSLECTVEGTSNPNLYWYRQAAGRGLQLLFYSVGIGQISSEVPQNLSASRPQDRQFILSSKKLLLSDSGFYLCAWSVNRVNTEAFFGQGTRLTVV.

The chain combines TRBV10-3 with TRBJ1-1; unclear D gene. Germline CDR1 and CDR2: ENHRY and SYGVKD. This CDR3 has 12 residues. Trimming shortened V by 0 bases and J by 7 bases, and 6 bases separated the two germline ends. CDR3 loop: CAISESENEAFF. The CDR3 region has the DNA TGTGCCATCAGTGAGTCGGAGAATGAAGCTTTCTTT.

The chain joins TRBV6-5 to TRBJ2-1; D ambiguous. Trimming shortened V by 4 bases and J by 6 bases, and 10 bases separated the two germline ends. Germline V gene lookup returns CDR1 MNHEY and CDR2 SVGAGI. This CDR3 is 13 amino acids long. CDR3: CASSSTTSNEQFF. DNA of the CDR3: TGTGCCAGCAGTTCCACCACAAGCAATGAGCAGTTCTTC.

The V and J genes are TRBV2 and TRBJ1-2, with TRBD1 matching over 8 bases. Germline assignment: CDR1 SNHLY and CDR2 FYNNEI. The junction had 3 bases not matched to a gene; V was cut back by 2 bases and J by 7 bases. This CDR3 is built from 13 residues. CDR3 bases: TGTGCCAGCAGTGAAATACAGGGGGGTGGCTACACCTTC. Amino acids: CASSEIQGGGYTF.

The CDR3 here is CASSVSTGDNYGYTF. The CDR3 nucleotides are TGTGCCAGCAGCGTTTCGACAGGGGACAACTATGGCTACACCTTC. The genes are TRBV9 and TRBJ1-2; the match to TRBD1 covers 8 bases. Germline loops: CDR1 SGDLS, CDR2 YYNGEE. The CDR3 totals 15 residues. V gave up 2 bases and J gave up 2 bases; unmatched junction bases: 5.

On this clone: At one boundary the junction diverges from the germline segment, which might be a read error. V gene TRBV6-6 combines with J gene TRBJ2-3; D may be TRBD2 (6 bases). This CDR3 spans 16 amino acids. Germline V gene data show CDR1 as MNHNY and CDR2 as SVGAGI (reference sequence). This CDR3 reads CASSPVVGGATYTQYF. DNA for the CDR3: TGTGCCAGCAGCCCAGTAGTCGGGGGAGCCACATATACGCAGTATTTT.

The chain uses TRBV5-1 and TRBJ1-2; 8 bases agree with TRBD1. CDR1 and CDR2 from the germline V gene are SGHRS and YFSETQ. J was trimmed by 4 bases and V by 4 bases; bases with no gene match: 9. This CDR3 contains 15 residues. CDR3 sequence (DNA): TGCGCCAGCAGCCTCGGACAGGGTACCTCCTATGGCTACACCTTC. It yields the protein CASSLGQGTSYGYTF.

J is TRBJ2-5 and V is TRBV9, with TRBD2 matching over 9 bases. CDR3 size: 15 residues. The V and J ends lost 2 bases and 5 bases, in that order; junction bases with no gene match: 7. Germline V gene lookup returns CDR1 SGDLS and CDR2 YYNGEE. The CDR3 region is CASSVGGGVRETQYF. CDR3 nucleotides: TGTGCCAGCAGCGTGGGCGGGGGGGTCCGTGAGACCCAGTACTTC.

The sample holds a few counts of this clone. The chain has TRBV10-2 and TRBJ1-4; 10 bases fit TRBD1. The CDR3 totals 14 residues. Trimming removed 6 bases from V and 5 bases from J; junction bases left unmatched: 3. Germline V lookup: CDR1 WSHSY, CDR2 SAAADI. The CDR3 loop is CASSLDRGNEKLFF. The CDR3, as DNA: TGCGCCAGCAGCTTGGACAGGGGGAATGAAAAACTGTTTTTT.

The chain joins TRBV28 to TRBJ1-2; 7 bases align to TRBD1. Germline V lookup: CDR1 MDHEN, CDR2 SYDVKM. The CDR3 length is 12 residues. Trimming cost V 3 bases and J 7 bases; bases outside gene matches: 2. The CDR3 DNA follows: TGTGCCAGCAGTTTGAACAGGGGTGGCTACACCTTC. Its translation: CASSLNRGGYTF.

V usage is TRBV9 and J usage is TRBJ1-2; unclear D gene. This CDR3 contains 13 residues. CDR1 and CDR2 (germline): SGDLS, YYNGEE. Between the trimmed V and J ends, which lost 3 bases and 8 bases, there was a span of 14 bases. The CDR3 DNA reads TGTGCCAGCAGCGCCGACCTAGGCGGGGGCTACACCTTC. Protein: CASSADLGGGYTF.

This chain uses TRBV5-3 with TRBJ2-5; 12 bases are shared with TRBD2. TRBV5-3 is assigned to the ORF class and has an uncertain function. With 5 bases clipped from V and 5 bases from J, the junction kept 16 bases outside the gene matches. This CDR3 is 18 amino acids long. The CDR3 sequence is CARSPKGASGGAGETQYF. The CDR3 region has the DNA TGTGCCAGAAGTCCCAAAGGGGCTAGCGGGGGGGCTGGGGAGACCCAGTACTTC.

V gene TRBV25-1 combines with J gene TRBJ2-7; no clear D gene. V lost 4 bases and J 0 bases, leaving 13 bases between the germline ends. The germline V gene encodes CDR1 MGHDK and CDR2 SYGVNS. CDR3 size: 15 residues. CDR3 amino acids: CASSAGTKRSYEQYF. CDR3 in DNA: TGTGCCAGCAGTGCTGGAACTAAACGCTCCTACGAGCAGTACTTC.

This clone was found a few times. The CDR3 region has the DNA TGTGCCAGCAGTTACTCGAGGGACATTGAGCAGTACTTC. This sequence encodes CASSYSRDIEQYF. The chain is built from TRBV6-6 and TRBJ2-7; a weak D match, TRBD1 (6 bases). The V gene's germline CDR1 is MNHNY and CDR2 SVGAGI (reference sequence). This CDR3 comprises 13 residues. Trimming pared 0 bases from V and 7 bases from J, leaving 10 bases between.

The J gene is TRBJ2-4, the V gene TRBV19; D may be TRBD2 (6 bases). The CDR3 runs 14 residues. Germline values: CDR1 LNHDA, CDR2 SQIVND (reference sequence). Between the trimmed V and J ends, which lost 1 base and 6 bases, there was a span of 10 bases. The CDR3 sequence is CASSIGGGVNIQYF. In DNA, the CDR3 is TGTGCCAGTAGTATAGGGGGAGGAGTAAACATTCAGTACTTC. Full variable domain (rest looked up from reference TRBV19 and TRBJ2-4): DGGITQSPKYLFRKEGQNVTLSCEQNLNHDAMYWYRQDPGQGLRLIYYSQIVNDFQKGDIAEGYSVSREKKESFPLTVTSAQKNPTAFYLCASSIGGGVNIQYFGAGTRLSVL.